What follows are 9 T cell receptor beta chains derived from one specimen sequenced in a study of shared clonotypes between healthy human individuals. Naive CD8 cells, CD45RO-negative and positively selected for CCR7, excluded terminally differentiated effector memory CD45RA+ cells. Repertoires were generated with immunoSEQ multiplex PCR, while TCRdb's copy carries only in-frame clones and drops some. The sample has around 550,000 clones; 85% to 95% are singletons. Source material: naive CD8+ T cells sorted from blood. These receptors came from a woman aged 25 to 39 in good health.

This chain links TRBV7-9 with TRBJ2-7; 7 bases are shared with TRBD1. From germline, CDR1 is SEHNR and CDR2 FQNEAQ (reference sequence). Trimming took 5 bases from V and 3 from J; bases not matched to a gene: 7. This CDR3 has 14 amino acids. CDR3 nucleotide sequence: TGTGCCAGCAGCGAAACCGGGACAGTCTACGAGCAGTACTTC. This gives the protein CASSETGTVYEQYF.

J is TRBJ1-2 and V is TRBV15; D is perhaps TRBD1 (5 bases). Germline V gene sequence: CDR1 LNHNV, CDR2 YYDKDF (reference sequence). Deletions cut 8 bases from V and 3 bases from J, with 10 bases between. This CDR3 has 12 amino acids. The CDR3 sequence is CATARGDYGYTF. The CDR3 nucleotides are TGTGCCACCGCGAGGGGCGACTATGGCTACACCTTC.

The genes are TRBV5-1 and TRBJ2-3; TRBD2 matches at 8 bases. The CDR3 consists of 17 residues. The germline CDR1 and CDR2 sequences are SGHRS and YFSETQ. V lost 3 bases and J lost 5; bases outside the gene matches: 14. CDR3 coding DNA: TGCGCCAGCAGCTGGAGTGGGCTGGCGGGAGGAGAAGATACGCAGTATTTT. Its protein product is CASSWSGLAGGEDTQYF.

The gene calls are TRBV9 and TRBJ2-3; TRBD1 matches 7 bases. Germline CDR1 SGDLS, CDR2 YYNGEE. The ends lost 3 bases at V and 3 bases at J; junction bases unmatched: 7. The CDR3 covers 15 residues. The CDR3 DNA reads TGTGCCAGCAGCGGGGGACAGAAGAGAACAGATACGCAGTATTTT. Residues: CASSGGQKRTDTQYF.

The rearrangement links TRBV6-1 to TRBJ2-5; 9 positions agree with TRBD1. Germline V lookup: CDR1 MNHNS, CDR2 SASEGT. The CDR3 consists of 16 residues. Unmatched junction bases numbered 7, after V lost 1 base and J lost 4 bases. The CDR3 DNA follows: TGTGCCAGCAGTGAAGTCTTGGGGACAGGGCCAGAGACCCAGTACTTC. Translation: CASSEVLGTGPETQYF.

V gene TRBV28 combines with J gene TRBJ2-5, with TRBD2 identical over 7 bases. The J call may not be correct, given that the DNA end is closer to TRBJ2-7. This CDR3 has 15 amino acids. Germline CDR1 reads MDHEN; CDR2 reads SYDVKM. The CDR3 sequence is CASRGAGYPLYEQYF. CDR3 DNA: TGTGCCAGCAGGGGAGCGGGATACCCCCTCTACGAGCAGTACTTC.

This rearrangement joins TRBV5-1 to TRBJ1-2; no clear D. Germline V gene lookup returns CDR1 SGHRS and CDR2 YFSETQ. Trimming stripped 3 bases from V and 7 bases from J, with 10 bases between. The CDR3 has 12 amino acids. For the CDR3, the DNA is TGCGCCAGCAGCTCCGATCCTGGTGGCTACACCTTC. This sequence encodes CASSSDPGGYTF.

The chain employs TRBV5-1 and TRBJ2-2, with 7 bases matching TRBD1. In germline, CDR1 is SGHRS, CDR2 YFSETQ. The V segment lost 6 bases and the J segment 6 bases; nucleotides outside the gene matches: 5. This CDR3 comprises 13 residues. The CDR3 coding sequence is TGCGCCAGCACAGGGCAGGGGGCCGGGGAGCTGTTTTTT. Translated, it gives CASTGQGAGELFF.

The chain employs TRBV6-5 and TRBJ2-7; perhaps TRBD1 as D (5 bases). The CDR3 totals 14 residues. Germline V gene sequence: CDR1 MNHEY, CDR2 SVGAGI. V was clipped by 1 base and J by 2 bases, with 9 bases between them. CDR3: CASSYWQGPYEQYF. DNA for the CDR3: TGTGCCAGCAGTTACTGGCAGGGTCCCTACGAGCAGTACTTC.